These 21 T cell receptor beta chains were all obtained from the same sample, sequenced in a study of PD-1 blockade in classical Hodgkin lymphoma. Every one of the patients relapsed after autologous stem cell transplantation (brentuximab vedotin exposure was variable). Method: immunoSEQ multiplex PCR; TCRdb's copy keeps in-frame clones and lacks some. The sample comprises fewer than 55,000 clones, 88% of which are singletons, and about 9% rests with the top ten. The sequencing here drew on peripheral blood mononuclear cells (PBMCs), taken at baseline. Receptors originate from a human donor with classical Hodgkin lymphoma.

The gene calls are TRBV6-5 and TRBJ1-2, with no clear D. The CDR3 is 13 residues long. The germline V and J ends were trimmed by 6 bases and 2 bases, with 10 bases remaining between them. Germline V gene data show CDR1 as MNHEY and CDR2 as SVGAGI. CDR3 bases: TGTGCCAGCAGCCTACAGCTAAACTATGGCTACACCTTC. Protein sequence: CASSLQLNYGYTF.

The chain recombines TRBV5-1 with TRBJ1-3; D is uncertain. The germline V gene has CDR1 SGHRS and CDR2 YFSETQ. Trimming cost V 0 bases and J 2 bases, with 12 bases left between them. The CDR3 has 16 residues. CDR3 region: CASSLESVLTGNTIYF. DNA for the CDR3: TGCGCCAGCAGCTTGGAGTCAGTCTTAACTGGAAACACCATATATTTT.

This clone has only one observation. The genes are TRBV28 and TRBJ1-1; 12 nucleotides agree with TRBD1. V dropped 6 bases and J dropped 11; count of bases not matched to a gene: 7. Germline-derived CDR1 and CDR2 are MDHEN and SYDVKM. The CDR3 has 13 amino acids. The CDR3 sequence is CASRGQGAKEAFF. Here the CDR3 DNA reads TGTGCCAGCAGGGGACAGGGGGCGAAGGAGGCTTTCTTT.

The chain couples TRBV6-6 to TRBJ2-5, with 8 bases that match TRBD1. The closer fit of TRBJ2-7 to the DNA end suggests the J call may be wrong. Germline-derived CDR1 and CDR2 are MNHNY and SVGAGI (reference sequence). The CDR3 covers 13 residues. In DNA form, the CDR3 reads TGTGCCAGTTACGGACAGGGTATGGGCGAGCAGTACTTC. It codes for CASYGQGMGEQYF.

This clone is a singleton in its sample. The chain has TRBV21-1 and TRBJ2-1; the table's D call, TRBD2, was not checked against the DNA. TRBV21-1 is listed as a pseudogene. CDR3 length: 15 residues. DNA for the CDR3: TGTGCCAGCAGCAAAGAAAAGGGGGGGCCAAATGAGCAGTTCTTC. It codes for CASSKEKGGPNEQFF.

This clone was detected only once. The chain carries TRBV30 and TRBJ2-3; no definite D call. The CDR3 spans 11 residues. The germline V and J ends were trimmed by 5 bases and 2 bases, with 5 bases remaining between them. Germline assignment: CDR1 GTSNPN and CDR2 SVGIG (reference sequence). The CDR3 DNA follows: TGTGCCTGGCTGAACACAGATACGCAGTATTTT. Its protein is CAWLNTDTQYF.

The chain uses TRBV7-6 and TRBJ1-3, with unresolved D. Trimming left V 1 base short and J 4 bases short, with 11 bases between. Germline-derived CDR1 and CDR2 are SGHVS and FNYEAQ. The CDR3 length is 15 residues. CDR3 sequence (DNA): TGTGCCAGCAGCTTAGGTGGCAGCTTCGGAAACACCATATATTTT. Translation: CASSLGGSFGNTIYF.

The chain carries TRBV15 and TRBJ1-5, with D unresolved. V was clipped by 1 base and J by 4 bases, with 5 bases between them. The CDR3 consists of 13 residues. From germline, CDR1 is LNHNV and CDR2 YYDKDF (reference sequence). CDR3 sequence: CATSRALNQPQHF. The CDR3 nucleotides read TGTGCCACCAGCAGAGCCTTGAATCAGCCCCAGCATTTT.

The rearrangement joins TRBV28 to TRBJ1-1; D unresolved. Deletions cut 5 bases from V and 1 base from J, with 17 bases between. The CDR3 extends over 16 amino acids. Germline CDR1 is MDHEN and CDR2 is SYDVKM. CDR3 amino acids: CASSTLLGIRNTEAFF. CDR3 bases: TGTGCCAGCAGTACCCTGCTGGGGATCAGGAACACTGAAGCTTTCTTT.

The V gene is TRBV6-6, the J gene TRBJ1-5; D is perhaps TRBD1 (6 bases). The V gene lost 2 bases and the J gene lost 6 bases, with 11 bases spanning the gap. The germline gives CDR1 MNHNY, CDR2 SVGAGI (reference sequence). CDR3 size: 14 residues. CDR3 sequence (DNA): TGTGCCAGCAGTTACGGGGACATTGGTCAGCCCCAGCATTTT. It specifies CASSYGDIGQPQHF.

The chain couples TRBV27 to TRBJ1-4; D remains ambiguous. Germline V gene lookup returns CDR1 MNHEY and CDR2 SMNVEV (reference sequence). V lost 4 bases and J lost 2, with 2 bases in between. CDR3 length equals 12 residues. The CDR3 region is CASSSTNEKLFF. The DNA for the CDR3 is TGTGCCAGCAGTTCCACTAATGAAAAACTGTTTTTT.

The chain recombines TRBV19 with TRBJ1-2; 8 nucleotides line up with TRBD1. The length of the CDR3 is 13 residues. After removal of 10 bases from V and 4 bases from J, the junction contained 8 bases not matched to a gene. Germline CDR1 LNHDA, CDR2 SQIVND (reference sequence). CDR3 in DNA: TGTGCCACCCTCCGGACAGGGAGCTATGGCTACACCTTC. Amino acid sequence: CATLRTGSYGYTF.

The chain recombines TRBV29-1 with TRBJ2-7; TRBD1 agrees at 9 bases. Trimming took 4 bases from V and 4 from J; bases not matched to a gene: 8. The CDR3 runs to 14 residues. Germline V CDR1 and CDR2: SQVTM, ANQGSEA. The CDR3 coding sequence is TGCAGCGTTGGAGCCGGGACAGGGATTTACGAGCAGTACTTC. Translation gives CSVGAGTGIYEQYF.

The gene calls are TRBV4-2 and TRBJ2-5; D is unresolved. V lost 3 bases, J lost 1 base, and 15 bases lay in between. This CDR3 is built from 16 residues. Germline V gene data show CDR1 as LGHNA and CDR2 as YNFKEQ. CDR3 bases: TGTGCCAGCAGCCAGGGTTCTGGAAGGGTCCAAGAGACCCAGTACTTC. The encoded protein is CASSQGSGRVQETQYF.

This clone has just a few counts. The chain employs TRBV6-1 and TRBJ2-7; the D is unclear. This CDR3 region has 12 residues. The germline gives CDR1 MNHNS, CDR2 SASEGT. Trimming shortened V by 3 bases and J by 1 base, and 4 bases separated the two germline ends. CDR3 region: CASSELSYEQYF. The CDR3 coding sequence is TGTGCCAGCAGTGAGTTGTCCTACGAGCAGTACTTC.

The chain is built from TRBV25-1 and TRBJ2-7, with D tentatively TRBD1 (8 bases). Per germline, CDR1 MGHDK and CDR2 SYGVNS. This CDR3 has 12 residues. Trimming took 8 bases from V and 6 from J, leaving 14 bases between them. The CDR3 DNA sequence: TGTGCCAGCGGTTACAGGGGGGGCGAGCAGTACTTC. Its translation: CASGYRGGEQYF.

The chain recombines TRBV7-8 with TRBJ2-3, with 11 bases aligning to TRBD2. The V segment lost 5 bases and the J segment 3 bases; nucleotides outside the gene matches: 13. Germline values: CDR1 SGHVS, CDR2 FQNEAQ. The CDR3 covers 18 residues. CDR3 coding DNA: TGTGCCAGCAGCACTAGCGGGCTAGCGGGGGGAGTGACAGATACGCAGTATTTT. Encoded protein: CASSTSGLAGGVTDTQYF.

This chain links TRBV6-4 with TRBJ2-3; 14 bases are shared with TRBD2. CDR1 and CDR2 (germline): MRHNA, SNTAGT. Trimming removed 3 bases from V and 5 bases from J; junction bases left unmatched: 4. The CDR3 consists of 16 residues. The CDR3 sequence: CASSEGTSGSVDTQYF. The CDR3 region has the DNA TGTGCCAGCAGTGAGGGGACTAGCGGGAGTGTAGATACGCAGTATTTT.

The rearrangement links TRBV28 to TRBJ1-5, with D possibly being TRBD1 (5 bases). Between the trimmed V and J ends, which lost 2 bases and 7 bases, there was a span of 6 bases. Germline V gives CDR1 MDHEN, CDR2 SYDVKM. CDR3 length: 12 amino acids. The CDR3, as DNA: TGTGCCAGCAGTTTACAGGGCCAGCCCCAGCATTTT. It is translated as CASSLQGQPQHF. Full variable domain (outside the CDR3, taken from reference TRBV28 and TRBJ1-5): DVKVTQSSRYLVKRTGEKVFLECVQDMDHENMFWYRQDPGLGLRLIYFSYDVKMKEKGDIPEGYSVSREKKERFSLILESASTNQTSMYLCASSLQGQPQHFGDGTRLSIL.

The V and J genes are TRBV5-1 and TRBJ1-1; unclear D gene. Trimming pared 0 bases from V and 0 bases from J, leaving 3 bases between. The CDR3 is 13 residues long. Germline CDR1 and CDR2: SGHRS and YFSETQ. The CDR3 region has the DNA TGCGCCAGCAGCTTGGCCCTGAACACTGAAGCTTTCTTT. Encoded protein: CASSLALNTEAFF.

This clone has a handful of counts. J is TRBJ2-7 and V is TRBV11-2; D is ambiguous. Trimming shortened V by 5 bases and J by 3 bases, and 11 bases separated the two germline ends. The CDR3 totals 13 residues. The germline V gene has CDR1 SGHAT and CDR2 FQNNGV. The CDR3 sequence is CASSQHYNYEQYF. The CDR3 DNA is TGTGCCAGCAGCCAACACTATAACTACGAGCAGTACTTC.